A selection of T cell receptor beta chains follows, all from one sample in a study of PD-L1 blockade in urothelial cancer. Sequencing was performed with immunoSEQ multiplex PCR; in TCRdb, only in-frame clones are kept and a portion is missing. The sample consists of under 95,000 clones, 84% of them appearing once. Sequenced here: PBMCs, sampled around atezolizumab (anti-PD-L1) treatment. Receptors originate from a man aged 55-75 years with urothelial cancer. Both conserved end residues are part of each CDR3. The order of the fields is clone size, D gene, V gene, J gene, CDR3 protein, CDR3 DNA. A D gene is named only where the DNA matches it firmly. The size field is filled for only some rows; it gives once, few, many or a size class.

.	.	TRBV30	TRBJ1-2	CAWSQVNYGYTF	TGTGCCTGGAGCCAGGTTAACTATGGCTACACCTTC
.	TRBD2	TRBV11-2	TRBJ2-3	CASSLAGAGGDTQYF	TGTGCCAGCAGCTTAGCAGGAGCGGGAGGAGATACGCAGTATTTT
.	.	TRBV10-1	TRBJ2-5	CASSEGHQETQYF	TGCGCCAGCAGTGAGGGGCACCAAGAGACCCAGTACTTC
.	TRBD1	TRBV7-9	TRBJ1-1	CASSLAGQGYTEAFF	TGTGCCAGCAGCTTAGCTGGACAGGGGTACACTGAAGCTTTCTTT
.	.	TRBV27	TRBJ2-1	CASSLSLATHEQFF	TGTGCCAGCAGTTTATCATTAGCTACCCATGAGCAGTTCTTC
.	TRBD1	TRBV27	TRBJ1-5	CASRAGTGVQPQHF	TGTGCCAGCAGAGCCGGGACAGGGGTTCAGCCCCAGCATTTT
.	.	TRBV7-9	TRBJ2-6	CASSQNTRGGANVLTF	TGTGCCAGCAGCCAAAACACTAGAGGTGGGGCCAACGTCCTGACTTTC
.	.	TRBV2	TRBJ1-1	CASSEEVNRANTEAFF	TGTGCCAGCAGTGAAGAGGTTAACAGAGCGAACACTGAAGCTTTCTTT
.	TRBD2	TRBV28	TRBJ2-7	CASSLGTSANEQYF	TGTGCCAGCAGTTTGGGGACTAGCGCGAACGAGCAGTACTTC
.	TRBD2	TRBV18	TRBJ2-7	CASSPTGGYEQYF	TGTGCCAGCTCACCTACGGGAGGCTACGAGCAGTACTTC
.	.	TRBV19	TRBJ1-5	CASSAGPGNQPQHF	TGTGCCAGTAGTGCCGGGCCGGGGAATCAGCCCCAGCATTTT
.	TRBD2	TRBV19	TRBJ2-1	CASSLKRTSFNNEQFF	TGTGCCAGTAGCCTTAAAAGGACTAGCTTCAACAATGAGCAGTTCTTC
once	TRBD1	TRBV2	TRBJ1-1	CASTNDRGRTEAFF	TGTGCCAGCACAAACGACAGGGGAAGGACTGAAGCTTTCTTT
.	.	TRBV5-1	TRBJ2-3	CASSLEHGTDTQYF	TGCGCCAGCAGCTTGGAGCATGGCACAGATACGCAGTATTTT
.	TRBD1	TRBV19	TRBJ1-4	CASSPQGAGTNEKLFF	TGTGCCAGTAGTCCCCAGGGGGCAGGAACTAATGAAAAACTGTTTTTT
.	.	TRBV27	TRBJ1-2	CASSLSAQDYTF	TGTGCCAGCAGTTTATCGGCCCAGGACTACACCTTC
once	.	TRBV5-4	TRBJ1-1	CASSLPGWNTEAFF	TGTGCCAGCAGCTTACCAGGGTGGAACACTGAAGCTTTCTTT
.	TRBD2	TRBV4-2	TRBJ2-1	CASSQDHLAVGSYNEQFF	TGTGCCAGCAGCCAAGATCATCTAGCGGTGGGCTCCTACAATGAGCAGTTCTTC
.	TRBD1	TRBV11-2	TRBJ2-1	CASSLRLTWDSPTNEQFF	TGTGCCAGCAGCTTAAGATTAACGTGGGACAGCCCGACTAATGAGCAGTTCTTC
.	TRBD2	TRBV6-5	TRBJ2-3	CASSYGGGAGTDTQYF	TGTGCCAGCAGTTACGGCGGGGGGGCGGGCACAGATACGCAGTATTTT
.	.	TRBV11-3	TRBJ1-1	CASSWQENTEAFF	TGTGCCAGCAGCTGGCAGGAGAACACTGAAGCTTTCTTT
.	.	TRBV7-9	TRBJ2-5	CASSFLLALETQYF	TGTGCCAGCAGCTTCCTACTAGCCCTGGAGACCCAGTACTTC
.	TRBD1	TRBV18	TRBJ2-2	CASSPDRGTGELFF	TGTGCCAGCTCACCGGACAGGGGCACCGGGGAGCTGTTTTTT
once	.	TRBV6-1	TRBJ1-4	CASRIRGANEKLFF	TGTGCCAGCAGAATCAGGGGTGCTAATGAAAAACTGTTTTTT
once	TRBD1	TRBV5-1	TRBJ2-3	CASSLSGQGSSTDTQYF	TGCGCCAGCAGCCTATCCGGACAGGGGTCTAGCACAGATACGCAGTATTTT
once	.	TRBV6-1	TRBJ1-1	CASKGQPMNTEAFF	TGTGCCAGCAAGGGACAACCCATGAACACTGAAGCTTTCTTT
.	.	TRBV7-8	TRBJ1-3	CASSPTGNSGNTIYF	TGTGCCAGCAGCCCTACAGGGAACTCTGGAAACACCATATATTTT
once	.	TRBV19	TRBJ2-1	CASSIAYRAAYNEQFF	TGTGCCAGTAGTATAGCGTACAGGGCAGCCTACAATGAGCAGTTCTTC
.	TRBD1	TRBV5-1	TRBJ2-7	CASSPLQGASDEQYF	TGCGCCAGCAGCCCTTTACAGGGGGCAAGCGACGAGCAGTACTTC
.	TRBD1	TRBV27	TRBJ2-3	CASSSGQDVRTDTQYF	TGTGCCAGCAGTTCCGGACAGGACGTAAGAACAGATACGCAGTATTTT